The sequence of this T cell receptor beta chain was determined in a study of blood T cell repertoires in COVID-19. Study information: The United States, Italy and Spain provided the acute and convalescent COVID-19 samples. The cDNA or gDNA used as material had been derived from T cells, B-cell-depleted T cells, or PBMCs.

Only in-frame clones appear in the TCRdb table, and some are missing; sequencing was by immunoSEQ multiplex PCR. The sample yields approximately 170,000 clones, around 83% seen once. The CDR3 covers 15 residues. Germline V gives CDR1 LNHDA, CDR2 SQIVND (reference sequence). V shed 4 bases, J shed 5 bases, and the junction held 10 bases outside the gene matches. Recruits, aged roughly 18 to 100 years, lived in 20 to 30 US areas. The chain recombines TRBV19 with TRBJ1-2; the match to TRBD1 covers 7 bases. The TCR was taken from a woman in her 50s in a cohort exposed to, infected with or recovered from COVID-19 (not recorded which). The sample taken for sequencing was PBMCs or T cells enriched from blood (not recorded which). CDR3 bases: TGTGCCAGTAGTACTAGAGAACAGGGGTGGTATGGCTACACCTTC. Its protein product is CASSTREQGWYGYTF.